This T cell receptor beta chain was retrieved from a study of cytomegalovirus exposure and HLA in healthy donors (TCRdb year 2017). Background for the entire study: An earlier analysis of under 600 of the donors reported approximately 290 Gb of sequence data and roughly 110 million unique TCR beta sequences from about 180 million T cells. Class I and class II HLA loci were covered by the typing at four-digit resolution. On average, roughly 250,000 unique TCR beta nucleotide sequences were sequenced per donor among about 400 genotyped donors of the cohort, with 15% to 20% of those sequences being non-productive. An earlier analysis of around 580 of the donors used high-throughput TCR beta sequencing to judge whether each TCR beta V gene segment behaved as functional or pseudogenic. The study profiled the T cell repertoires of hundreds of subjects by immunosequencing and related them to cytomegalovirus serostatus. The study aimed to test whether signatures of past pathogen exposure could be identified by cataloging public T cell receptors. The study combined high-throughput TCR immunosequencing, statistical association of individual TCRs with disease status, and machine learning to predict cytomegalovirus infection status. A separate validation cohort of 100 to 150 different subjects was used in addition to the roughly 670-subject first cohort. All discovery cohort repertoires had been generated on a single sequencing platform. The number of typed donors differed by locus: roughly 629-640 for A, B, C, DRB1 and DQB1; about 520 for DQA1; roughly 600 for DPA1; and roughly 490 for DPB1. Among the roughly 380 genotyped donors, about 83% belonged to the genetic ancestry cluster associated with self-reported Caucasian donors. Four to six DR-DQ haplotypes were handled as single units for association and clustering, since linkage in the cohort was strong. To study patterns of TCR occurrence, a later analysis re-analyzed previously published TCR beta repertoires from around 660 donors and added high-resolution HLA genotyping. A later genetic analysis used genome-wide SNP genotypes for 398 of the 666 donors, treating that subset as a discovery cohort. The later analysis used no new phenotypic data to find candidate immune exposures, relying instead on TCR beta sequences and their occurrence across donors. Around 330 gigabases of sequencing data and roughly 80 million unique TCR sequences made up an early release that covered 500 to 700 HLA-typed donors. Donor age, sex, ethnicity and CMV serostatus were collected together with the repertoire data.

Receptor amplification or capture employed the immunoSEQ multiplex PCR assay. The multiplex PCR relied on a mix of 60 forward primers for TCR Vbeta segments and 13 reverse primers for TCR Jbeta segments. Amplification of the CDR3 region of rearranged TCR beta genes was performed with a multiplex PCR assay on genomic DNA. The amplified TCR beta libraries were sequenced on the Illumina HiSeq System as 87-base-pair reads. The study's own analysis went as follows. A later analysis tallied tens of millions of unique TCR beta chains across the 640 or so repertoires, and approximately 9.9 million of those chains were shared by two or more donors. Raw reads were error-corrected and collapsed into unique sequences by a nearest-neighbor algorithm in which closely related sequences were merged to remove PCR and sequencing errors. V, D and J gene segments were assigned by aligning CDR3 sequences to IMGT reference sequences. For a sequence to be retained, a match of at least six nucleotides was required to both a V gene segment and a J gene segment. A rearrangement counted as productive if the CDR3 had no stop codons and remained in frame with V and J, and every other rearrangement counted as non-productive. CDR3 was defined by IMGT convention, running from the second conserved V-encoded cysteine to the conserved J-encoded phenylalanine. Sequences without an unambiguous match to a single V gene segment were excluded from the earlier analysis of a few hundred of the donors. In an earlier analysis of some 590 of the donors, a V segment was called functional when productive rearrangements were above 56.7%, and segregating when the standard deviation between donors exceeded 5%. A statistical classification framework was developed to diagnose cytomegalovirus status using the catalog of TCR beta chain sequences. V and J gene assignment, in a later analysis, came from comparing TCR nucleotide sequences with IMGT/GENE-DB human TR gene sequences. In a later analysis, CDR3 sequences and most-parsimonious VDJ recombination scenarios were assigned using the TCRdist pipeline. In a later analysis, each TCR beta chain was defined by its CDR3 amino acid sequence together with its V-gene family, and reads without a unique V-gene family were excluded. A later analysis removed nearly 600 highly shared, low-generation-probability nucleotide sequences to deal with suspected cross-contamination and a sequencing artifact. A later analysis calculated a clonal expansion index for each public chain from normalized within-repertoire ranks of inferred template counts. In a later analysis, generation probabilities were computed using a VDJ recombination model fitted to out-of-frame rearrangements, and the results were checked against IGoR. A later analysis scored TCR-TCR, TCR-HLA and TCR-CMV co-occurrence with hypergeometric tests, applying a repertoire-size bias correction to TCR pairs. False discovery rates were estimated in a later analysis by permuting HLA or CMV assignments 20 times. In a later analysis, co-occurring TCRs were grouped using DBSCAN, and TCRdist sequence similarity was added for clustering within HLA-allele-positive subsets. Repertoires with fewer than 30,000 or more than 120,000 public chains, plus five repertoires with anomalous nucleotide sharing, were excluded from co-occurrence clustering. The clones in this table, taken by TCRdb from immuneACCESS, are in-frame only. Not every clone is retained; where verified, under half of the shortfall comes from an unresolved V gene, and the cause of the rest is unknown. The V and J calls and the clone size are those of that table, but D and trimming were determined from the DNA. The sample table records about 160,000 clones; about four fifths of these occur just once. 7.5% to 9.5% of the sample is taken by the ten largest.

V loses 3 bases at its end and J loses 4 bases; junction bases beyond the gene matches: 4. The CDR3 spans 14 residues, from the cysteine through the phenylalanine. The sequence is cut down to CDR3 DNA, 42 bases in frame from base 1. In the germline V gene (reference sequence), CDR1 corresponds to LNHDA and CDR2 to SQIVND. The cohort was made up of roughly 670 healthy bone marrow donors. At the time of sampling, all cohort members were nominally healthy, though unrecorded immune exposures were likely present. The donor was CMV seropositive and belonged to the group of over 250 seropositive cohort members. Each donor provided a peripheral blood sample, and peripheral blood mononuclear cells were used for TCR beta sequencing. The Qiagen DNeasy Blood Extraction Kit was used to extract genomic DNA from the blood cell samples. In regard to this clone: It lacks a known antigen. There are no base qualities to consult, and no much larger clone falls within one base.

Summary of the overall study and its limitations: The authors suggested that the approach could potentially be extended to other disease states and immunological phenotypes. A later analysis reported that several top co-occurrence clusters appeared linked to parvovirus B19, influenza, CMV and Epstein-Barr virus. A further reported finding was that TCR beta sequences accurately predicted the HLA-A and HLA-B alleles for most subjects in the first cohort. Linkage disequilibrium might explain the correlated functional status among segregating V segments, but an unknown experimental factor could not be ruled out. In a later analysis, HLA-associated TCR beta chains were found to be more clonally expanded and to have lower generation probabilities than equally common non-associated chains. Specific HLA alleles were associated with 16,951 TCR beta sequences at a false discovery rate of 0.05 in a later analysis. Because counts were too low, roughly 16 rarely observed V segments, including chromosome 9 orphons, were excluded from the earlier analysis of about 500 of the donors. Presence/absence analyses assumed roughly uniform sequencing depth across donors, an assumption that may not hold. Across donors, most TCR sequences were observed very rarely, whereas some public TCRs were present in many individuals. Only TCR beta chains were sequenced in this cohort, and the absence of alpha or paired-chain data limited detectable features. In a later genetic analysis, a missense DCLRE1C variant was associated with V-gene and J-gene trimming of TCR beta chains, and the association was replicated in an independent cohort. Most CMV-associated TCR beta chains appeared to be HLA-restricted in a later analysis, and the HLA associations seemed to be driven largely by CMV exposure. The study gave a list of around 170 TCR beta chains associated with cytomegalovirus. The sequencing pipeline was judged likely to have produced a cluster of highly shared sequence variants as a technical artifact. Because HLA typing was unavailable for some donors at each locus, only the typed subset was used in association tests. According to a later analysis, TCR association rates differed among HLA loci, with DRB1 alleles showing the most associated TCRs and HLA-C alleles showing the fewest. Strong co-occurrence of HLA alleles, especially DR and DQ, made assigning TCR associations to individual alleles difficult. According to a later genetic analysis, donors in an Asian-associated ancestry cluster had fewer N-insertions in productive TCRs than the approximately 670-donor mean. A few of the identified cytomegalovirus-associated TCR beta chains were confirmed in vitro to be specific for cytomegalovirus antigens. An earlier analysis of some 590 of the donors showed that most TCR beta V segments appeared in productive rearrangements either about 87% or about 30% of the time, which broadly matched IMGT annotations. The classifier was reported to diagnose cytomegalovirus status with high specificity and sensitivity in both the original cohort and the validation cohort. CMV serostatus was the only immune exposure information available for the cohort. Some IMGT-functional V segments, including TRBV6-2 and TRBV6-3, could not be told apart with the 87-base-pair reads, so those segments were excluded.

Sequencing was carried out using PBMCs. Recombination joined TRBV19 with TRBJ1-1; the central 8 bases match TRBD1. This TCR was recovered from a male donor in good health and CMV-seropositive. The CDR3 sequence is CASSIDRGGTEAFF. The nucleotide sequence reads TGTGCCAGTAGTATTGACAGGGGAGGCACTGAAGCTTTCTTT. The CDR3, completed at both ends by the reference TRBV19 and TRBJ1-1 genes, gives the full variable domain DGGITQSPKYLFRKEGQNVTLSCEQNLNHDAMYWYRQDPGQGLRLIYYSQIVNDFQKGDIAEGYSVSREKKESFPLTVTSAQKNPTAFYLCASSIDRGGTEAFFGQGTRLTVV.